This TCR beta chain was obtained from a study of cytomegalovirus exposure and HLA in healthy donors. Study results and caveats: The study carried out a later analysis of TCR beta sequences. It associated about 15,000 of them with specific HLA alleles at a false discovery rate of 0.05. Analyses of presence/absence relied on an assumption of roughly uniform sequencing depth across donors. The classifier, whose performance was assessed in both the original and validation cohorts, reportedly diagnosed cytomegalovirus status with high specificity and sensitivity.

CDR3 length: 19 residues. V trimming: 0 bases; J trimming: 1 base; junction bases outside the gene matches: 11. Germline CDR1 is LGHNA and CDR2 is YNFKEQ. The PCR made use of 60 Vbeta and 13 Jbeta primers. Measured with immunoSEQ multiplex PCR; TCRdb has only the in-frame clones, and not every one. Of roughly 200,000 clones in the sample, approximately 78% were seen once. To note about this clone: Its antigen is currently unknown.

The TCR originated in a woman aged 40-49 years in good health and CMV-seronegative. The specimen sequenced was PBMCs. The rearrangement uses TRBV4-2 and TRBJ2-1, with 8 bases lining up with TRBD2. CDR3 protein: CASSQDPTNGRVSYNEQFF. CDR3 sequence (DNA): TGTGCCAGCAGCCAAGACCCTACTAACGGGAGGGTGTCCTACAATGAGCAGTTCTTC.